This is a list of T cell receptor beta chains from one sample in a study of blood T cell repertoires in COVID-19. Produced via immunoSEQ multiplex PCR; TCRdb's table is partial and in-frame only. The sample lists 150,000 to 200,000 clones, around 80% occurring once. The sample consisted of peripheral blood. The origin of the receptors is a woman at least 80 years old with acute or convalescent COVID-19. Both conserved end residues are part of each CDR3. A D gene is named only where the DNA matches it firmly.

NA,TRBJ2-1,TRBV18,CASSSSDSNNEQFF,TGTGCCAGCTCATCTTCGGACAGTAACAATGAGCAGTTCTTC
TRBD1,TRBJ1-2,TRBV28,CASVSGQGINYGYTF,TGTGCCAGCGTGTCGGGACAGGGTATTAACTATGGCTACACCTTC
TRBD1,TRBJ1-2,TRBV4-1,CASSQGQGAIYGYTF,TGCGCCAGCAGCCAGGGCCAGGGGGCCATTTATGGCTACACCTTC
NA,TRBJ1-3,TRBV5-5,CASSLVGGTGNTIYF,TGTGCCAGCAGCTTGGTCGGGGGAACTGGAAACACCATATATTTT
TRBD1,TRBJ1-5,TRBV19,CASSKGQGPFSNQPQHF,TGTGCCAGTAGTAAGGGACAGGGACCCTTTAGCAATCAGCCCCAGCATTTT
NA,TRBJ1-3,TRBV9,CASSATGSSGNTIYF,TGTGCCAGCAGCGCGACAGGATCCTCTGGAAACACCATATATTTT
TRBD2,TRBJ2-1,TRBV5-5,CASSLEPSGRSYYNEQFF,TGTGCCAGCAGCTTGGAGCCTAGCGGGAGGTCGTATTACAATGAGCAGTTCTTC
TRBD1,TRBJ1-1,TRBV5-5,CASSSGQGRGDTEAFF,TGTGCCAGCAGCTCGGGACAGGGCAGGGGAGACACTGAAGCTTTCTTT
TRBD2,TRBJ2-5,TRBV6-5,CASSFSSGEETQYF,TGTGCCAGCAGTTTCTCTAGCGGGGAAGAGACCCAGTACTTC
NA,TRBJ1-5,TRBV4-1,CASSPYMVGNQPQHF,TGCGCCAGCAGCCCTTACATGGTGGGCAATCAGCCCCAGCATTTT
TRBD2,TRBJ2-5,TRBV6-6,CASTISGSRETQYF,TGTGCCAGCACCATTAGCGGGAGTAGAGAGACCCAGTACTTC
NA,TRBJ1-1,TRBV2,CASSAPPGGTEAFF,TGTGCCAGCAGTGCGCCCCCCGGAGGCACTGAAGCTTTCTTT
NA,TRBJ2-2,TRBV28,CASRQALTGELFF,TGTGCCAGCAGGCAAGCCCTAACCGGGGAGCTGTTTTTT